This T cell receptor beta chain is from a study of cytomegalovirus exposure and HLA in healthy donors. Study-wide context: A prior study identified some 100 million unique TCR beta sequences from roughly 170 million T cells.

This CDR3 is 15 amino acids long. Germline V lookup: CDR1 SGHRS, CDR2 YFSETQ. Vbeta (60) and Jbeta (13) primers were used in the PCR. TCRdb keeps only in-frame clones here, not all; method: immunoSEQ multiplex PCR. The repertoire has under 200,000 clones, roughly 85% of them found once; the top ten carry 0.69%. Worth noting for this clone: Its specificity is unknown. Sequence at one end of the junction differs from germline and may be a read error.

General observations from the study: Earlier results showed most TCR beta V segments being productive about 87% or about 30% of the time. Fewer N-insertions than the roughly 670-donor mean were reportedly shown by an Asian-associated ancestry cluster in a later analysis.

This chain connects TRBV5-1 to TRBJ2-2, with a tentative D call TRBD2 (5 bases). The sequence came from a woman aged 40 to 50 in good health and CMV-seronegative. Sequenced: PBMCs. In DNA form, the CDR3 reads TGCGCCAGCAGCTTGAGTTTGTCCATCACCGGGGAGCTGGTTTTT. Amino acid sequence: CASSLSLSITGELVF.